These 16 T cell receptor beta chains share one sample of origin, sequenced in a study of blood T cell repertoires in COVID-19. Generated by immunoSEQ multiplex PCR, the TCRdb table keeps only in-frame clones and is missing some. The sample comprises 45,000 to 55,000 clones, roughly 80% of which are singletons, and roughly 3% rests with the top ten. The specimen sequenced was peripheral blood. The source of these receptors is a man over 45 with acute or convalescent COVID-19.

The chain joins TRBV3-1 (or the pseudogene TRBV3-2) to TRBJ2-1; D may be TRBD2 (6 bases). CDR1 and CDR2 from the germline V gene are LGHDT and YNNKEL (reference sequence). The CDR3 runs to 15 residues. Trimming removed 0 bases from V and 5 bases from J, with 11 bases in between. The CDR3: CASSQDLGLHNEQFF. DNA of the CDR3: TGTGCCAGCAGCCAAGATCTGGGACTTCACAATGAGCAGTTCTTC.

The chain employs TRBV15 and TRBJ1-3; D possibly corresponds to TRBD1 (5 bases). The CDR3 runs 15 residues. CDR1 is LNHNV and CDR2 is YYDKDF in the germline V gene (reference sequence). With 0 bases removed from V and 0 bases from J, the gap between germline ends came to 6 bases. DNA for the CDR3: TGTGCCACCAGCAGAGACAGGGCCTCTGGAAACACCATATATTTT. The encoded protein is CATSRDRASGNTIYF. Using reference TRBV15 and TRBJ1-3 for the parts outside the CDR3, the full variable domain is DAMVIQNPRYQVTQFGKPVTLSCSQTLNHNVMYWYQQKSSQAPKLLFHYYDKDFNNEADTPDNFQSRRPNTSFCFLDIRSPGLGDTAMYLCATSRDRASGNTIYFGEGSWLTVV.

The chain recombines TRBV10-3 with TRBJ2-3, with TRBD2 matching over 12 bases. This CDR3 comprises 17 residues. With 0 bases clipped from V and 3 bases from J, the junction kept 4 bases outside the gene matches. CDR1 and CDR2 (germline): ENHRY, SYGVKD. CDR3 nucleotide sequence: TGTGCCATCAGTGAGTCGGAGACTAGCGGGAGTACAGATACGCAGTATTTT. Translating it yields CAISESETSGSTDTQYF.

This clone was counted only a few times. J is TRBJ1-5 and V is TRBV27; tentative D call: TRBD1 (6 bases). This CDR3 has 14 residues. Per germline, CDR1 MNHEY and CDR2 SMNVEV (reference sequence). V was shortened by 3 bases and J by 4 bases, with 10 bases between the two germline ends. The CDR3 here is CASSLRGLNQPQHF. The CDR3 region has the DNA TGTGCCAGCAGTTTGAGGGGGTTAAATCAGCCCCAGCATTTT.

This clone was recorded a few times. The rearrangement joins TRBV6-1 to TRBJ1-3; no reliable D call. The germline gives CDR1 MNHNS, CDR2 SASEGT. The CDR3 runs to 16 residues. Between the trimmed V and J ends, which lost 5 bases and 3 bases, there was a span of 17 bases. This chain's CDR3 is CASSKGLIIGGNTIYF. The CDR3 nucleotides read TGTGCCAGCAGTAAAGGACTGATCATCGGTGGAAACACCATATATTTT.

CDR3: CASSYRQGGQPQHF. CDR3 DNA sequence: TGTGCCAGCAGTTACCGTCAGGGCGGTCAGCCCCAGCATTTT. The chain recombines TRBV6-2 or TRBV6-3 with TRBJ1-5, with TRBD1 as a possible D gene (5 bases). The CDR3 runs to 14 residues. The V gene's germline CDR1 is MNHEY and CDR2 SVGEGT. The V end was cut by 2 bases, the J end by 6 bases, with 11 bases between.

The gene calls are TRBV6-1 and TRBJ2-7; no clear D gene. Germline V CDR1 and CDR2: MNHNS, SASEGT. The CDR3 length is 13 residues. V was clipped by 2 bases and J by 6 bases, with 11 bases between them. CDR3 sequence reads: CASSEIPSGEQYF. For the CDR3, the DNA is TGTGCCAGCAGTGAAATTCCTTCGGGCGAGCAGTACTTC.

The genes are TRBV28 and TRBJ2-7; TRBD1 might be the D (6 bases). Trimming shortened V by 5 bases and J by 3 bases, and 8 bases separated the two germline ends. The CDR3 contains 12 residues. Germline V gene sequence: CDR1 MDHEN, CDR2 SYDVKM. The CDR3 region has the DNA TGTGCCAGCAGTCGGACAGTCTACGAGCAGTACTTC. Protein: CASSRTVYEQYF.

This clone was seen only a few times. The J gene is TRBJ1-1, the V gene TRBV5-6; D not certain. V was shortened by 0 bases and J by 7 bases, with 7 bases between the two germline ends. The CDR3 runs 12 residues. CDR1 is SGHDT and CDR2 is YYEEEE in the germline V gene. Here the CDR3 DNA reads TGTGCCAGCAGCTTGGACTACCTTGAAGCTTTCTTT. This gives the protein CASSLDYLEAFF.

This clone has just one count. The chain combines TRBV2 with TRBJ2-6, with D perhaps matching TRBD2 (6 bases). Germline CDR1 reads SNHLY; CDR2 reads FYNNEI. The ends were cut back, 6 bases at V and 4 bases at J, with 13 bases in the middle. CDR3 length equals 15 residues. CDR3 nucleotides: TGTGCCAGCAGCGGAGGGCAATCGGGGGCCAACGTCCTGACTTTC. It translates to CASSGGQSGANVLTF.

CDR3 in amino acids: CATSLSDRAYNEQFF. CDR3 DNA sequence: TGTGCCACCAGCTTGTCGGACAGGGCCTACAATGAGCAGTTCTTC. The chain joins TRBV15 to TRBJ2-1; 8 bases are shared with TRBD1. The germline V gene encodes CDR1 LNHNV and CDR2 YYDKDF (reference sequence). Germline trimming cut 5 bases from V and 2 bases from J; bases unmatched to any gene: 5. The CDR3 runs to 15 residues.

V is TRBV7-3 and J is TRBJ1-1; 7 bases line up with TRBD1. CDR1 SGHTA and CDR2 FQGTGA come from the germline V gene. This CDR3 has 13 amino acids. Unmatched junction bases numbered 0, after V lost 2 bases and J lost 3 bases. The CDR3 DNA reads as TGTGCCAGCAGCTTAGACAGGGACACTGAAGCTTTCTTT. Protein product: CASSLDRDTEAFF.

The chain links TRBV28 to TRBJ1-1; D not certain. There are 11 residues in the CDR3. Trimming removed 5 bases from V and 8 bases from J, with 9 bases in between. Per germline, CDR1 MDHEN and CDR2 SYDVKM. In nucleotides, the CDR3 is TGTGCCAGCAGTAAGCGGGTCGAAGCTTTCTTT. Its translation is CASSKRVEAFF.

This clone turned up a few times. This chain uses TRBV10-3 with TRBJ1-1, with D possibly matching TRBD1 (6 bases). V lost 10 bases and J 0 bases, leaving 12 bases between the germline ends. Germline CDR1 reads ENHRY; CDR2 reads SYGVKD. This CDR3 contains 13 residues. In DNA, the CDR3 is TGTGCCACATCCGGGACAATGAACACTGAAGCTTTCTTT. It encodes CATSGTMNTEAFF.

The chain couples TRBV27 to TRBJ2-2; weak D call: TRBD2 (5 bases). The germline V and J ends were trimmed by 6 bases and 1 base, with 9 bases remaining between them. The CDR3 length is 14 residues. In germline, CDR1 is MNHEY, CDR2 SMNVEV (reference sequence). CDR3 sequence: CASSPGGNTGELFF. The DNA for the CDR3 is TGTGCCAGCAGCCCTGGAGGGAACACCGGGGAGCTGTTTTTT.

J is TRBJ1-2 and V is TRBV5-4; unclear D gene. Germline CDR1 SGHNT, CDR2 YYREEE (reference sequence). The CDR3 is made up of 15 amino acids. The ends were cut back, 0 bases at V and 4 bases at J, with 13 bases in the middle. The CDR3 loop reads CASSLGQISSYGYTF. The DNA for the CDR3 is TGTGCCAGCAGCTTGGGGCAGATTTCAAGCTATGGCTACACCTTC. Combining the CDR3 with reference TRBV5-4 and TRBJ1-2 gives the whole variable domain ETGVTQSPTHLIKTRGQQVTLRCSSQSGHNTVSWYQQALGQGPQFIFQYYREEENGRGNFPPRFSGLQFPNYSSELNVNALELDDSALYLCASSLGQISSYGYTFGSGTRLTVV.